These 21 T cell receptor beta chains originate from one sample sequenced in a study of blood T cell repertoires in COVID-19. Profiled with immunoSEQ multiplex PCR; TCRdb holds only in-frame clones, not every one. The sample includes about 170,000 clones, 88% of them seen just once. Sequencing input: peripheral blood. The receptors originated from a man in his forties or fifties who had recovered from COVID-19.

The gene calls are TRBV5-5 and TRBJ1-2, with D uncertain. The length of the CDR3 is 13 residues. Germline-derived CDR1 and CDR2 are SGHKS and YYEKEE (reference sequence). V was clipped by 1 base and J by 2 bases, with 6 bases between them. CDR3 DNA sequence: TGTGCCAGCAGCTTGCGGGGAAACTATGGCTACACCTTC. Translation gives CASSLRGNYGYTF.

The chain uses TRBV7-2 and TRBJ2-5; TRBD1 aligns across 7 bases. The CDR3 spans 14 residues. J was trimmed by 4 bases and V by 5 bases; bases with no gene match: 7. Germline-derived CDR1 and CDR2 are SGHTA and FQGNSA. CDR3 residues: CASSTDRVVETQYF. The CDR3, as DNA: TGTGCCAGCAGCACCGACAGGGTTGTAGAGACCCAGTACTTC.

This sequence joins TRBV15 and TRBJ1-5, with a possible D match to TRBD1 (6 bases). V was trimmed by 8 bases and J by 3 bases, leaving 11 bases between them. This CDR3 contains 13 residues. Germline V CDR1 and CDR2: LNHNV, YYDKDF (reference sequence). The CDR3 loop reads CATSGQTNQPQHF. CDR3 coding DNA: TGTGCCACCTCCGGACAGACCAATCAGCCCCAGCATTTT. Filled out from reference TRBV15 and TRBJ1-5, the complete variable domain reads DAMVIQNPRYQVTQFGKPVTLSCSQTLNHNVMYWYQQKSSQAPKLLFHYYDKDFNNEADTPDNFQSRRPNTSFCFLDIRSPGLGDTAMYLCATSGQTNQPQHFGDGTRLSIL.

The V and J genes are TRBV24-1 and TRBJ2-3; TRBD2 agrees at 7 bases. CDR1 KGHDR and CDR2 SFDVKD come from the germline V gene. Unmatched junction bases numbered 11, after V lost 7 bases and J lost 5 bases. The CDR3 extends over 15 amino acids. CDR3 DNA sequence: TGTGCCACCAGCCCAGGACGGTGGGAGGGAGATACGCAGTATTTT. Its protein product is CATSPGRWEGDTQYF.

V usage is TRBV6-5 and J usage is TRBJ2-7; 10 bases are shared with TRBD2. The CDR3 length is 15 residues. V shed 7 bases and J 7 bases; nucleotides not matched to a gene: 13. Per germline, CDR1 MNHEY and CDR2 SVGAGI. CDR3 DNA: TGTGCCAGCAACCGAAGCGGGGGGGCCCCTGGGGAGCAGTACTTC. It yields the protein CASNRSGGAPGEQYF.

The V and J genes are TRBV28 and TRBJ2-7; a possible D gene is TRBD2 (5 bases). This CDR3 is built from 16 residues. Germline V gives CDR1 MDHEN, CDR2 SYDVKM. V lost 3 bases and J 5 bases, leaving 20 bases between the germline ends. CDR3: CASSFPPLSAGHEQYF. In DNA, the CDR3 is TGTGCCAGCAGTTTCCCCCCCCTCTCGGCGGGCCACGAGCAGTACTTC.

The V call is TRBV9, the J call TRBJ1-1; D uncertain. The CDR3 totals 14 residues. Germline loops: CDR1 SGDLS, CDR2 YYNGEE. V was clipped by 1 base and J by 3 bases, with 10 bases between them. Here the CDR3 DNA reads TGTGCCAGCAGCGTATTGGGGAGGGACACTGAAGCTTTCTTT. Its translation: CASSVLGRDTEAFF.

This rearrangement joins TRBV7-3 to TRBJ2-3; 7 positions agree with TRBD2. Germline trimming cut 1 base from V and 11 bases from J; bases unmatched to any gene: 6. The CDR3 length is 13 residues. The germline V gene encodes CDR1 SGHTA and CDR2 FQGTGA. The CDR3 loop is CASSLNPGLRQYF. In DNA, the CDR3 is TGTGCCAGCAGCTTAAACCCGGGACTAAGGCAGTATTTT.

This clone was seen only a few times. The chain joins TRBV28 to TRBJ2-2, with D unclear. Trimming stripped 3 bases from V and 6 bases from J, with 11 bases between. The V gene's germline CDR1 is MDHEN and CDR2 SYDVKM. CDR3 length equals 14 residues. CDR3 sequence (DNA): TGTGCCAGCAGTTTTGGGCCAGCACCCGGGGAGCTGTTTTTT. Protein: CASSFGPAPGELFF. Based on the CDR3 plus reference TRBV28 and TRBJ2-2, the full variable domain is DVKVTQSSRYLVKRTGEKVFLECVQDMDHENMFWYRQDPGLGLRLIYFSYDVKMKEKGDIPEGYSVSREKKERFSLILESASTNQTSMYLCASSFGPAPGELFFGEGSRLTVL.

The V call is TRBV2, the J call TRBJ1-6; a possible D gene is TRBD1 (6 bases). The germline CDR1 and CDR2 sequences are SNHLY and FYNNEI. Deletions cut 2 bases from V and 7 bases from J, with 12 bases between. The CDR3 length is 15 residues. The CDR3: CASSETGGGNSPLHF. CDR3 nucleotides: TGTGCCAGCAGTGAAACGGGGGGCGGAAATTCACCCCTCCACTTT.

The rearrangement links TRBV3-1 (or the pseudogene TRBV3-2) to TRBJ1-3, with D hard to call. V was cut by 4 bases and J by 4 bases, with 17 bases left in between. Germline-derived CDR1 and CDR2 are LGHDT and YNNKEL (reference sequence). CDR3 length: 16 residues. Here the CDR3 reads CASSRNPGNQGNTIYF. CDR3 in DNA: TGTGCCAGCAGCCGAAACCCGGGAAACCAGGGAAACACCATATATTTT.

The J gene is TRBJ1-6, the V gene TRBV30; no definite D call. Trimming left V 4 bases short and J 0 bases short, with 7 bases between. This CDR3 comprises 14 residues. CDR1 and CDR2 (germline): GTSNPN, SVGIG (reference sequence). The CDR3 loop is CAWNSLSYNSPLHF. CDR3 DNA: TGTGCCTGGAATAGTCTCTCCTATAATTCACCCCTCCACTTT.

The chain combines TRBV11-2 with TRBJ2-1, with a possible D match to TRBD2 (6 bases). Trimming took off 5 bases at V and 8 bases at J, with 19 bases between the two ends. Germline CDR1 SGHAT, CDR2 FQNNGV. The CDR3 totals 15 residues. DNA of the CDR3: TGTGCCAGCAGCCGCCTCGGACGGGAGCTAGATGAGCAGTTCTTC. This encodes CASSRLGRELDEQFF.

The V gene is TRBV23-1, the J gene TRBJ2-7; possible D gene TRBD2, 6 bases. TRBV23-1 is an ORF, with its function uncertain. Trimming took off 6 bases at V and 0 bases at J, with 12 bases between the two ends. CDR3 length: 14 residues. The CDR3: CASRGLASSYEQYF. The CDR3 DNA reads as TGCGCCAGCAGGGGACTGGCAAGCTCCTACGAGCAGTACTTC.

The rearrangement links TRBV28 to TRBJ2-4; D call uncertain. In germline, CDR1 is MDHEN, CDR2 SYDVKM. This CDR3 is built from 15 residues. V lost 6 bases, J lost 0 bases, and 12 bases lay in between. CDR3 residues: CASSQPLLAKNIQYF. The DNA of the CDR3 is TGTGCCAGCAGCCAACCACTCCTAGCCAAAAACATTCAGTACTTC.

V gene TRBV5-6 combines with J gene TRBJ2-4, with D uncertain. Germline values: CDR1 SGHDT, CDR2 YYEEEE. The CDR3 consists of 13 residues. Trimming stripped 0 bases from V and 6 bases from J, with 7 bases between. CDR3 loop: CASSLGQVNIQYF. CDR3 DNA sequence: TGTGCCAGCAGCTTGGGGCAGGTAAACATTCAGTACTTC.

The J gene is TRBJ2-3, the V gene TRBV27; a possible D gene is TRBD2 (5 bases). The CDR3 spans 14 residues. V shed 5 bases and J shed 0 bases, with 9 bases lying between them. Germline-derived CDR1 and CDR2 are MNHEY and SMNVEV (reference sequence). Here the CDR3 DNA reads TGTGCCAGCAGTGGACTCCCTAGCACAGATACGCAGTATTTT. It translates to CASSGLPSTDTQYF.

V is TRBV19 and J is TRBJ2-7, with TRBD1 identical over 8 bases. This CDR3 is built from 14 residues. Germline assignment: CDR1 LNHDA and CDR2 SQIVND (reference sequence). V shed 3 bases and J 6 bases; nucleotides not matched to a gene: 7. The CDR3: CASSIDRGPSEQYF. In DNA, the CDR3 is TGTGCCAGTAGTATCGACAGGGGACCTTCCGAGCAGTACTTC. The whole variable domain, remainder taken from reference TRBV19 and TRBJ2-7, is DGGITQSPKYLFRKEGQNVTLSCEQNLNHDAMYWYRQDPGQGLRLIYYSQIVNDFQKGDIAEGYSVSREKKESFPLTVTSAQKNPTAFYLCASSIDRGPSEQYFGPGTRLTVT.

This chain links TRBV29-1 with TRBJ2-1, with 9 bases fitting TRBD1. The CDR3 is 14 residues long. V shed 4 bases, J shed 9 bases, and the junction held 10 bases outside the gene matches. Germline assignment: CDR1 SQVTM and CDR2 ANQGSEA. The CDR3 is CSVGAGQGFGEQFF. The CDR3 nucleotides read TGCAGCGTTGGGGCTGGACAGGGGTTCGGTGAGCAGTTCTTC.

The chain employs TRBV25-1 and TRBJ1-4; the D gene is possibly TRBD1 (6 bases). The CDR3 sequence is 16 residues long. In germline, CDR1 is MGHDK, CDR2 SYGVNS. V gave up 5 bases and J gave up 6 bases, with 19 bases separating them. The CDR3 spells CASSPLYRDGDEKLFF. The CDR3 DNA sequence: TGTGCCAGCAGTCCCCTCTACAGGGACGGGGATGAAAAACTGTTTTTT.

This chain connects TRBV7-9 to TRBJ2-3, with 8 bases fitting TRBD1. In germline, CDR1 is SEHNR, CDR2 FQNEAQ (reference sequence). V shed 1 base and J 3 bases; nucleotides not matched to a gene: 3. The CDR3 sequence is 15 residues long. This CDR3 reads CASSLGTGRTDTQYF. The CDR3, as DNA: TGTGCCAGCAGCTTAGGGACAGGGCGGACAGATACGCAGTATTTT.